The rows below give T cell receptor beta chains drawn from one sample of a study of T cell changes during pregnancy in multiple sclerosis. Generated by immunoSEQ multiplex PCR, the TCRdb table keeps only in-frame clones and is missing some. The data show just under 80,000 clones, around 93% seen once. The source material was peripheral blood, sampled in the second trimester of pregnancy. These receptors were obtained from a female donor in good health, enrolled as a control in a pregnancy study. Both conserved end residues are part of each CDR3. Each record gives: V gene, J gene, D gene, CDR3 DNA, CDR3 protein. The D gene is left open where the match is weak.

TRBV4-3	TRBJ2-5	NA	TGCGCCAGCAGCCAAGATGGAGGGGCGGGGGAGACCCAGTACTTC	CASSQDGGAGETQYF
TRBV19	TRBJ2-5	NA	TGTGCCAGTAGTGCTAGCTTCGAGACCCAGTACTTC	CASSASFETQYF
TRBV6-6	TRBJ2-7	TRBD2	TGTGCCAGCAGTTACTCAGCTAGCGGGGGGGATTACGAGCAGTACTTC	CASSYSASGGDYEQYF
TRBV6-5	TRBJ2-3	TRBD1	TGTGCCAGCAGTAGACGAACAGGGGGCGGGGATACGCAGTATTTT	CASSRRTGGGDTQYF
TRBV2	TRBJ1-1	NA	TGTGCCAGCAGGCGGGAGGGGGGGACTACTGAAGCTTTCTTT	CASRREGGTTEAFF
TRBV7-9	TRBJ1-6	NA	TGTGCCAGCAGCTTAGGACAGGTGGTCTCACCCCTCCACTTT	CASSLGQVVSPLHF
TRBV18	TRBJ2-5	TRBD2	TGTGCCAGCTCACCAACCGGAGCTAGCGGGGGAGAGACCCAGTACTTC	CASSPTGASGGETQYF
TRBV30	TRBJ2-7	TRBD2	TGTGCCTGGAGTGGTCCTAGCGGGGGGCTACTCTACGAGCAGTACTTC	CAWSGPSGGLLYEQYF
TRBV6-5	TRBJ2-2	NA	TGTGCCAGCAGTTACTCCCCTCTTCTAGAGACCGGGGAGCTGTTTTTT	CASSYSPLLETGELFF
TRBV10-3	TRBJ2-7	TRBD1	TGTGCCATCAGCTCCGGGACAGGAGATTACGAGCAGTACTTC	CAISSGTGDYEQYF
TRBV14	TRBJ2-5	TRBD2	TGTGCCAGCAGCGAAAGCGGGGGACCGGCCCAAGAGACCCAGTACTTC	CASSESGGPAQETQYF
TRBV7-8	TRBJ1-1	NA	TGTGCCAGCAGCTACTATGACAGACCGAACACTGAAGCTTTCTTT	CASSYYDRPNTEAFF
TRBV4-1	TRBJ2-5	TRBD2	TGCGCCAGCAGCCAAATAGCGGGGGGACTAAAGACCCAGTACTTC	CASSQIAGGLKTQYF
TRBV18	TRBJ2-4	NA	TGTGCCAGCTCACCCCCTGGAGACCTAGGCGTTCAGTACTTC	CASSPPGDLGVQYF
TRBV7-2	TRBJ2-5	TRBD2	TGTGCCAGCAGCTTAGAAGCGGGGGGCCGGGAGACCCAGTACTTC	CASSLEAGGRETQYF
TRBV29-1	TRBJ2-1	TRBD2	TGCAGCGTTTTCACTAGCGGTCTCTACAATGAGCAGTTCTTC	CSVFTSGLYNEQFF
TRBV9	TRBJ2-5	TRBD1	TGTGCCAGCAGCGCAGCTACGGGACAGACGGAGACCCAGTACTTC	CASSAATGQTETQYF
TRBV5-4	TRBJ2-1	TRBD2	TGTGCCAGCAGCTCCCCGACTAGCGGATTATACAATGAGCAGTTCTTC	CASSSPTSGLYNEQFF